The clone carrying this T cell receptor (beta chain) was detected once. What it binds is not known. The repertoire was sequenced with immunoSEQ multiplex PCR; TCRdb's copy has only in-frame clones and lacks some. Of a few million clones listed, over 90% were seen once; the top ten hold roughly 0.36%. The sample belongs to a study of shared clonotypes between healthy human individuals. Germline CDR1 SEHNR, CDR2 FQNEAQ (reference sequence). This CDR3 comprises 14 residues. V was shortened by 1 base and J by 6 bases, with 10 bases between the two germline ends. Overall study results and limits: The four-donor shared clonotypes exceeded non-shared clonotypes in generation probability, with non-shared ones scoring lower. The authors expected sequencing depth to affect clonotype sharing among donors.

This chain joins TRBV7-9 and TRBJ2-4; D may be TRBD1 (6 bases). Sequenced material: naive CD4+ T cells from PBMCs. Described subset: CD45RA+ positively selected. This TCR was sampled from a man aged 18 to 30 in good health. Some clones in this sample may be carry-over from other donors' samples. Written as DNA, the CDR3 is TGTGCCAGCAGCTTAGATGGGGGCCCAAACATTCAGTACTTC. This codes for CASSLDGGPNIQYF.